This T cell receptor beta chain originates from a study of T cells in Graves' hyperthyroidism and ophthalmopathy. V was clipped by 4 bases and J by 14 bases, with 12 bases between them. Germline CDR1 is MNHEY and CDR2 is SMNVEV (reference sequence). This CDR3 comprises 12 residues. RNA transcripts provided the source from which TCR beta CDR3 regions were amplified. Using the HTBI primer set, a first-round RT-PCR was run on the TCR CDR3. TCRdb passed the multiplex PCR reads through MiXCR, listing each CDR3 protein once. The data show some 510,000 distinct CDR3 sequences, with around 21% seen just once and around a quarter held by the top ten. This clonotype was detected only a few times.

The TCR originated in a man between 18 and 35 years old with Graves' hyperthyroidism. Input material: blood. The J gene is TRBJ1-6, the V gene TRBV27; D might be TRBD1 (6 bases). As DNA, the CDR3 is TGTGCCAGCAGTTCTACAGGGAGTTCCCTCCACTTT. This gives the protein CASSSTGSSLHF.